The sequence of this T cell receptor beta chain was determined in a study of T cell clonality in common variable immunodeficiency (dated by TCRdb to 2015 to 2017). For sequencing input, CVID and control samples contributed equivalent amounts of genomic DNA. For every sample, a 60 bp segment covering the rearranged TCRbeta CDR3 region was amplified and then sequenced. The immunoSEQ assay, a bias-corrected multiplex PCR with high-throughput sequencing, was employed for TCRbeta amplification. Per the authors' processing: Every unique nucleotide sequence was considered a clone and was annotated with V, D and J genes, copy number and frequency. Sequences were labeled productive if in frame, and non-productive if out of frame or containing stop codons. Clonality was calculated from Shannon's entropy as previously described. Mean CDR3 Kyte-Doolittle hydropathy was derived from the predicted amino acid sequences of productive clones. Using the R hclust function, scaled V gene usage was clustered hierarchically with Manhattan distance and complete linkage. Sharing of clones by CDR3 amino acid sequence was evaluated by resampling 12 repertoires per group over 100 rounds. Repertoires were searched for roughly 70 published EBV-specific and a few hundred published CMV-specific TCRbeta sequences. A couple of CVID samples yielding fewer than 10,000 sequences were excluded from analysis, leaving more than 35 CVID repertoires. The table comes from immuneACCESS by way of TCRdb, which keeps in-frame sequences with V and J called. Part of the clones is missing from these tables; in studies checked, under half for an unresolved V gene and the rest for unknown reasons. The V and J calls and clone size are taken from that table; D and trimming were inferred from the DNA. For this sample, 26,000 or so clones are listed, none of them singletons. The top ten hold 24% of the sample.

Via the germline V gene (reference sequence), CDR1 is SEHNR and CDR2 FQNEAQ. The germline ends are 7 bases apart after V is trimmed by 1 base and J by 7 bases. Inclusive of the bounding cysteine and phenylalanine, the CDR3 is 13 residues long. The 30 bases shown cover part of the CDR3, and their frame starts at base 1. Beyond this particular receptor, the publication reports: CVID subjects shared fewer TCRbeta clones with each other than healthy controls did (p < 0.0001). Although equal DNA input was used, an average of roughly 89,000 unique sequences per sample was obtained for controls, compared with around 32,000 for CVID samples. The authors noted that sequencing repertoires of T cell subpopulations would be needed to clarify what caused the increased clonality in CVID. Patient heterogeneity within the CVID cohort put limits on correlating repertoire features with clinical complications. Compared with healthy controls, CVID subjects showed increased TCRbeta clonality (t-test p = 0.018), a feature most characteristic of about a third of subjects. Reportedly, TCRbeta sequences from CVID had fewer deletions and N-nucleotide insertions, and highly modified clones with 13 or more V deletions were absent from CVID.

Only a few counts were recorded for this clone. This receptor's antigen is unknown. The missing CDR3 end, 3 residues past where the read stops, is filled in from the germline J gene. CVID was diagnosed by standard criteria: serum IgG, IgA and/or IgM reduced below normal range, plus specific antibody deficiency. The CVID group comprised about 45 subjects, about 15 female and around 29 male, aged roughly 9 to 64 years with a mean age of roughly 38. Most of the CVID patients and most of the healthy controls were of Caucasian heritage. All CVID subjects had received replacement immunoglobulin therapy for at least one year at the time of study participation. When blood was collected, none of the CVID subjects were ill or on immunomodulatory or immunosuppressive medication. Heparinized peripheral whole blood samples of roughly 5 to 8 ml were obtained from each donor. TCRbeta CDR3 repertoires were sequenced from genomic DNA of adults with common variable immune deficiency (CVID) and healthy adult controls. To isolate peripheral blood mononuclear cells, diluted blood was subjected to density centrifugation over Hypaque 1077 or Ficoll-Paque. Genomic DNA was extracted from unsorted mononuclear cells by Qiagen column purification or by a centrifugation-based method.

The chain is made from TRBV7-9 and TRBJ1-4; perhaps TRBD1 is the D gene, with 5 bases matching. Sequences were obtained from peripheral blood mononuclear cells. This TCR was recovered from a human donor with common variable immunodeficiency. The sequenced part of the CDR3 DNA is TGTGCCAGCAGCTTAGTCCAGGGTGAAAAA. This encodes CASSLVQGEK. The whole CDR3 sequence is CASSLVQGEKLFF.